This T cell receptor (beta chain) was observed in a study of Ad26.COV2.S vaccination and SARS-CoV-2 variants. Notes on this clone: One end of the junction is discordant with germline, which a read error may explain.

The germline gives CDR1 SGDLS, CDR2 YYNGEE. This CDR3 has 14 amino acids. TCRdb's table, derived via immunoSEQ multiplex PCR, lists solely in-frame clones and lacks some. The data hold 300,000 to 400,000 clones, with about 86% observed a single time. Sample treatment: around 19 received Ad26.COV2.S at low or high dose, single or two shots; a few received placebo; per-sample allocation not given. At day 63 after the first vaccine or placebo injection, samples were drawn. Sequencing used peripheral blood, obtained in a trial of Ad26.COV2.S vaccine versus placebo. The receptor was derived from a person between 18 and 60 years old who received the Ad26.COV2.S COVID-19 vaccine or a placebo. The V call is TRBV9, the J call TRBJ2-1; 8 bases align to TRBD2. CDR3 coding DNA: TGTGCCAGCAATACGGGGGGGTCCTTCAATGAGCAGTTCTTC. Translated: CASNTGGSFNEQFF.